This TCR beta chain was recovered during a study of CD8 T cells in Susac syndrome. Random hexamers were used to reverse transcribe the RNA input (roughly 0.5 to 1 ug). TCRdb reprocessed the immunoSEQ multiplex PCR reads with MiXCR, giving one entry per CDR3 protein. The sample holds approximately 220,000 distinct CDR3 sequences, roughly 90% seen once. With V trimmed by 3 bases and J by 2 bases, 5 bases remained unmatched. Germline-derived CDR1 and CDR2 are SGDLS and YYNGEE. The CDR3 is made up of 14 amino acids. This TCR derives from a human donor with multiple sclerosis. The rearrangement joins TRBV9 to TRBJ2-7; 7 bases agree with TRBD2. Specimen: CD8+ T cells from PBMCs. CDR3 coding DNA: TGTGCCAGCAGCGGCTCTAGCGGTACCTACGAGCAGTACTTC. It codes for CASSGSSGTYEQYF.